This entry is about one TCR beta chain. What it binds is unknown. The data derive from a study of cytomegalovirus exposure and HLA in healthy donors. Overall study: Membership in the Caucasian-associated ancestry cluster was found for around 85% of roughly 400 genotyped donors. Study-wide points: Earlier analysis found most TCR beta V segments productive about 87% or about 30% of the time. TCR sequences were mostly rare, though some public TCRs occurred in many donors. The only immune exposure information that was available was CMV serostatus.

It was with 60 Vbeta and 13 Jbeta primers that the PCR ran. The protocol was immunoSEQ multiplex PCR, while the TCRdb copy is restricted to in-frame clones and leaves out a portion. The data hold 150,000 to 180,000 clones, with approximately 86% observed a single time. The CDR3 is 14 residues long. The TCR sequence derives from a woman aged 45-59 years in good health and CMV-seropositive. Sequencing was done on a sample of PBMCs. This chain links TRBV1 with TRBJ1-1. TRBV1 is a pseudogene. CDR3 sequence: CTSSQDWTNTEAFF. The CDR3 coding sequence is TGCACCAGCAGCCAAGATTGGACTAACACTGAAGCTTTCTTT.